The clone carrying this TCR beta chain was found once. This table comes from immunoSEQ multiplex PCR, and its TCRdb copy is limited to in-frame clones, with some not included. The sample holds 120,000 to 150,000 clones, 70% to 90% seen once. The sample originates from a study of blood T cell repertoires in COVID-19. Sequenced material: peripheral blood. This sequence was found in an older woman with COVID-19, enrolled during active disease.

CDR3 nucleotides: TGTGCCAGCAGCGATGGCGGGTTCTACGAGCAGTACTTC. This codes for CASSDGGFYEQYF. The chain has TRBV9 and TRBJ2-7, with a tentative D call TRBD2 (5 bases). The CDR3 has 13 amino acids. Trimming took off 3 bases at V and 3 bases at J, with 10 bases between the two ends. The V gene's germline CDR1 is SGDLS and CDR2 YYNGEE.